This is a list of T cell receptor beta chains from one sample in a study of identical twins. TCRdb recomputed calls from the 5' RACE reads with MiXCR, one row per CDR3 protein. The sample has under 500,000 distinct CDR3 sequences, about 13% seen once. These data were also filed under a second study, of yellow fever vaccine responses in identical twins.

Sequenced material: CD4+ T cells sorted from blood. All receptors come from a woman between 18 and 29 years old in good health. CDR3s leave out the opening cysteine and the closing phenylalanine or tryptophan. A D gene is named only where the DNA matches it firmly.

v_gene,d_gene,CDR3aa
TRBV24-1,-,ATSELEVNTGELF
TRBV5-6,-,ASSSDGSSGNTIY
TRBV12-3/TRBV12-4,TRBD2,ASSLELAGSTDTQY
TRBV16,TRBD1,ASSQPDRVYGYT
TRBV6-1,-,ASSLDWSSGNTIY
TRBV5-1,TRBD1,ASSVTGQGAIGYT
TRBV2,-,ASSETGPRYTQY
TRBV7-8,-,ASSLAASLSEQY
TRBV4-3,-,ASSQEGTGDTQY
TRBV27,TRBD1,ASSFTGDSGNTIY
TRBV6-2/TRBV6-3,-,ASSFRTVLDEQF
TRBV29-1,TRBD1,SVRRSRDSEAF
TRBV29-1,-,SVVQGNYGYT
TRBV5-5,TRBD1,ASSLWGQNSGELF
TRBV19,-,ASSIMAGTEAF
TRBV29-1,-,SVGGPYEQY
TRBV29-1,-,SADIGRRADEQF
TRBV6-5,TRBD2,ASSYRGGGTDTQY
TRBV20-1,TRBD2,CARRSGGGAYNEQF
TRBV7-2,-,ASSPQTVMITEAF
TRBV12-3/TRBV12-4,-,ASSPNGRNYGYT
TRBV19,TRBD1,ASSQALGQGANNEQF
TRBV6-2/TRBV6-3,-,ASSTTSYEQY
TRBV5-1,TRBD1,ASSQGQRPQETQY
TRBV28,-,ASSFSPNMGEQY
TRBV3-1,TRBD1,ASSLTGDRTYEQY
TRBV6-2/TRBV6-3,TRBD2,ASSYLAGGPVWTYEQY
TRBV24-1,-,ATSDAGPSSYNEQF
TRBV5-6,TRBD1,ASSYGQGNSPLH
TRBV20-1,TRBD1,SAADRGSYNEQF
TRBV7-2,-,ASSLGGGLSSYEQY
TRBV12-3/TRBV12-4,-,ASSLSPPDEQY
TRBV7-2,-,ASSSDPGAPWTQY
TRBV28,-,ASSSGRDRH
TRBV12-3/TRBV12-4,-,ASTRADTNIYEQY
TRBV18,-,ASSPGGGLGYT
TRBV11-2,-,ASSRPGGGVTGELF
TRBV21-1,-,ASSGGYYEQY